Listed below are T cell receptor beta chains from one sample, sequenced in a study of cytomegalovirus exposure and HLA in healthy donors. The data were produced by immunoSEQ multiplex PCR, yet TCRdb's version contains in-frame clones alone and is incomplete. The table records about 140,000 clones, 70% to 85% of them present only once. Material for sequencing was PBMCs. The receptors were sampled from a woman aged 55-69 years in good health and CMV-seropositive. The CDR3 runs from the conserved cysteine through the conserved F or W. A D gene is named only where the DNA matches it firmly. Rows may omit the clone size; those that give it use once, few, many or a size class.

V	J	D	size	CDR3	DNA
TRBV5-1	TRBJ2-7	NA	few	CASSPGHLQSPYEQYF	TGCGCCAGCAGCCCGGGACACCTACAGAGCCCCTACGAGCAGTACTTC
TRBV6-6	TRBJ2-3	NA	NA	CASHTAGRPSTQYF	TGTGCCAGCCATACGGCGGGACGTCCCAGTACGCAGTATTTT
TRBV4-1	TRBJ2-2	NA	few	CASSLGPRAGTGELFF	TGCGCCAGCAGCCTCGGTCCCAGGGCCGGCACCGGGGAGCTGTTTTTT
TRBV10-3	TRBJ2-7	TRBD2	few	CAIRTSGSNYEQYF	TGTGCCATCCGGACTAGCGGGAGTAACTACGAGCAGTACTTC
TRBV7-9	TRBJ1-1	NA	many	CASSQDSHPEAFF	TGTGCCAGCAGCCAAGACAGCCACCCCGAAGCTTTCTTT
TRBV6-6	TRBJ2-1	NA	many	CASSRPTGENEQFF	TGTGCCAGCAGCCGTCCTACCGGGGAGAATGAGCAGTTCTTC
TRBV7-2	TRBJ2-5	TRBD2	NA	CASRDSGSGKETQYF	TGTGCCAGCAGGGACAGCGGGAGCGGGAAAGAGACCCAGTACTTC
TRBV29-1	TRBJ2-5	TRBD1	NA	CSVIQGAGETQYF	TGCAGCGTTATACAGGGGGCTGGAGAGACCCAGTACTTC
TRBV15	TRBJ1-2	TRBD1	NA	CATSSPTGNSYGYTF	TGTGCCACCAGCAGTCCGACAGGGAACAGCTATGGCTACACCTTC
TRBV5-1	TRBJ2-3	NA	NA	CASSPSSAVPITDTQYF	TGCGCCAGCAGCCCCTCCTCAGCGGTCCCGATCACAGATACGCAGTATTTT
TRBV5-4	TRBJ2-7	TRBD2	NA	CASSPGGTSVTAYEQYF	TGTGCCAGCAGCCCCGGCGGGACTAGCGTTACAGCCTACGAGCAGTACTTC
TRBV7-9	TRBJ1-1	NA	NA	CASTGGEGVSYTEAFF	TGTGCCAGCACGGGAGGGGAGGGAGTGAGTTACACTGAAGCTTTCTTT
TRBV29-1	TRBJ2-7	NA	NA	CSVGHGYEQYF	TGCAGCGTGGGACATGGCTACGAGCAGTACTTC
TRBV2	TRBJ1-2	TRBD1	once	CASSEGEGQGSRYTF	TGTGCCAGCAGTGAAGGGGAGGGACAGGGATCGCGCTACACCTTC
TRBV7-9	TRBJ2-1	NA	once	CASSLAVPSSYNEQFF	TGTGCCAGCAGCTTAGCTGTCCCCAGCTCCTACAATGAGCAGTTCTTC
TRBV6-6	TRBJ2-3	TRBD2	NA	CASRDASGMIDTQYF	TGTGCCAGCAGAGATGCTAGCGGGATGATAGATACGCAGTATTTT
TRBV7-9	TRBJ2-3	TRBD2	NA	CASSVGGTSGDTQYF	TGTGCCAGCAGCGTGGGGGGGACCAGTGGGGATACGCAGTATTTT
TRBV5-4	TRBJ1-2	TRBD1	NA	CASNDRGGSGYTF	TGTGCCAGCAACGACAGGGGGGGTTCTGGCTACACCTTC
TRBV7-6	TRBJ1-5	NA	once	CASSLGVPQVNQPQHF	TGTGCCAGCAGCTTGGGAGTCCCGCAGGTCAATCAGCCCCAGCATTTT
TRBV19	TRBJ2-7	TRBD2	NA	CASSIRGTSGRAVEQYF	TGTGCCAGTAGTATCCGAGGGACTAGCGGGAGGGCCGTCGAGCAGTACTTC
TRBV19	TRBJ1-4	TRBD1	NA	CASSNRGSREKLFF	TGTGCCAGCTCCAACAGGGGGTCCAGAGAAAAACTGTTTTTT
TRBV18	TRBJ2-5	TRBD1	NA	CASSRLPGQGKETQYF	TGTGCCAGCTCAAGACTCCCGGGACAGGGGAAAGAGACCCAGTACTTC
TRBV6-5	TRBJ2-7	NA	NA	CASSYSRGRGEQYF	TGTGCCAGCAGTTACTCGAGAGGAAGAGGCGAGCAGTACTTC
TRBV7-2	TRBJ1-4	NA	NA	CASSQISTNEKLFF	TGTGCCAGCAGCCAGATTTCAACTAATGAAAAACTGTTTTTT
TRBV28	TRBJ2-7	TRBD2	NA	CASSSRRLAEEQYF	TGTGCCAGCAGCTCCCGCCGACTAGCGGAAGAGCAGTACTTC
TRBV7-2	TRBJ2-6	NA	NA	CASSTAVPGANVLTF	TGTGCCAGCAGCACGGCGGTGCCTGGGGCCAACGTCCTGACTTTC
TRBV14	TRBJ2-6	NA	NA	CASSQEIGGPPSLLTF	TGTGCCAGCAGCCAAGAAATCGGGGGGCCCCCTTCACTCCTGACTTTC
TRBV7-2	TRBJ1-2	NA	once	CASSLVGQGGGYTF	TGTGCCAGCAGCTTAGTGGGGCAGGGTGGGGGCTACACCTTC
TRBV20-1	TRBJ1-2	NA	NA	CSAGLFRGYTF	TGCAGTGCTGGACTATTCCGTGGCTACACCTTC